This TCR beta chain was profiled in a study of blood T cell repertoires in COVID-19. Across the study: PBMCs, B-cell-depleted T cells, or T cells were the source of the cDNA or gDNA that made up the material.

TCRdb's copy holds only in-frame clones and misses some; the assay was immunoSEQ multiplex PCR. The table has some 200,000 clones, 86% seen once. Trimming pared 8 bases from V and 6 bases from J, leaving 7 bases between. Germline V gene data show CDR1 as MNHEY and CDR2 as SMNVEV (reference sequence). This CDR3 region has 11 residues. The sequenced sample was peripheral blood. V is TRBV27 and J is TRBJ2-2, with D hard to call. The sequence came from a woman aged 55-70 years with COVID-19, enrolled during active disease. CDR3 sequence reads: CASELAGELFF. The CDR3 region has the DNA TGTGCCAGCGAGCTAGCCGGGGAGCTGTTTTTT.